These 2 T cell receptor beta chains share one sample of origin, sequenced in a study of monozygotic twins with inflammatory bowel disease. No DNA is given; TCRdb re-called the 5' RACE reads and lists each CDR3 protein once. The sample is made up of roughly 150,000 distinct CDR3 sequences, and the top ten hold around 2.8% of it. Sequencing was done on a sample of blood. The receptors here all came from a human donor with ulcerative colitis or Crohn's disease, or a healthy co-twin of an affected twin (not recorded which).

The chain uses TRBV18 and TRBJ1-1; as DNA is missing, the TRBD1 call by TCRdb cannot be tested. The CDR3 covers 14 residues. Germline V gives CDR1 KGHSH, CDR2 LQKENI. Here the CDR3 reads CASSPRQGRTEAFF.

The chain carries TRBV20-1 and TRBJ2-7. The V gene's germline CDR1 is DFQATT and CDR2 SNEGSKA (reference sequence). The CDR3 spans 12 residues. CDR3: CSATDTGREQYF.